A single sample is the source of the 7 T cell receptor beta chains below, sequenced in a study of control samples from healthy donors and cancer patients. The protocol was immunoSEQ multiplex PCR, while the TCRdb copy is restricted to in-frame clones and leaves out a portion. The profile shows roughly 120,000 clones, around 89% of them singletons. The sequenced sample was blood. The source of these receptors is a man aged 35 to 55 in good health.

The sample holds one count of this clone. The rearrangement joins TRBV6-6 to TRBJ1-4; D is unresolved. The CDR3 runs to 14 residues. Germline loops: CDR1 MNHNY, CDR2 SVGAGI (reference sequence). The V gene lost 4 bases and the J gene lost 0 bases, with 6 bases spanning the gap. CDR3 in amino acids: CASSFRSTNEKLFF. For the CDR3, the DNA is TGTGCCAGCAGTTTTAGGTCAACTAATGAAAAACTGTTTTTT.

V gene TRBV5-1 combines with J gene TRBJ1-1, with a possible D match to TRBD1 (5 bases). The CDR3 spans 16 residues. Trimming pared 0 bases from V and 1 base from J, leaving 13 bases between. Germline CDR1 SGHRS, CDR2 YFSETQ. CDR3 loop: CASSLEFGTGNTEAFF. In DNA form, the CDR3 reads TGCGCCAGCAGCTTGGAATTTGGGACCGGGAACACTGAAGCTTTCTTT.

This sequence joins TRBV27 and TRBJ2-5; D might be TRBD1 (6 bases). This CDR3 region has 15 residues. The V and J ends lost 6 bases and 2 bases respectively, with 16 bases between them. CDR1 and CDR2 from the germline V gene are MNHEY and SMNVEV (reference sequence). The DNA of the CDR3 is TGTGCCAGCAGAGACCCGGGACACATTCAAGAGACCCAGTACTTC. It specifies CASRDPGHIQETQYF.

The rearrangement links TRBV6-1 to TRBJ1-2; the D gene is possibly TRBD1 (5 bases). CDR1 is MNHNS, CDR2 SASEGT, per germline. V was clipped by 3 bases and J by 4 bases, with 15 bases between them. The CDR3 has 15 residues. Here the CDR3 DNA reads TGTGCCAGCAGTGACAGGGTTGGGAAACTCTATGGCTACACCTTC. It encodes CASSDRVGKLYGYTF.

DNA for the CDR3: TGTGCCAGCAGCTTTCAAGAGGGGGGACTGAATGAGCAGTTCTTC. Amino acids: CASSFQEGGLNEQFF. The chain is built from TRBV7-2 and TRBJ2-1; D may correspond to TRBD1 or TRBD2 (6 bases each). The CDR3 contains 15 residues. Germline CDR1 is SGHTA and CDR2 is FQGNSA. V was trimmed by 3 bases and J by 7 bases, leaving 16 bases between them.

This chain connects TRBV6-5 to TRBJ1-1; TRBD1 matches at 10 bases. The CDR3 has 15 amino acids. Germline V gives CDR1 MNHEY, CDR2 SVGAGI. The V and J ends lost 5 bases and 11 bases, in that order; junction bases with no gene match: 14. CDR3 residues: CASSMPPGTGERAFF. The CDR3 DNA reads as TGTGCCAGCAGTATGCCTCCAGGGACAGGGGAAAGGGCTTTCTTT.

V usage is TRBV6-5 and J usage is TRBJ2-2, with TRBD2 as a possible D gene (6 bases). The CDR3 is 13 residues long. Trimming left V 6 bases short and J 4 bases short, with 9 bases between. The germline V gene has CDR1 MNHEY and CDR2 SVGAGI. This chain's CDR3 is CASSSSVTGELFF. The CDR3 DNA sequence: TGTGCCAGCAGCTCTAGCGTCACCGGGGAGCTGTTTTTT.